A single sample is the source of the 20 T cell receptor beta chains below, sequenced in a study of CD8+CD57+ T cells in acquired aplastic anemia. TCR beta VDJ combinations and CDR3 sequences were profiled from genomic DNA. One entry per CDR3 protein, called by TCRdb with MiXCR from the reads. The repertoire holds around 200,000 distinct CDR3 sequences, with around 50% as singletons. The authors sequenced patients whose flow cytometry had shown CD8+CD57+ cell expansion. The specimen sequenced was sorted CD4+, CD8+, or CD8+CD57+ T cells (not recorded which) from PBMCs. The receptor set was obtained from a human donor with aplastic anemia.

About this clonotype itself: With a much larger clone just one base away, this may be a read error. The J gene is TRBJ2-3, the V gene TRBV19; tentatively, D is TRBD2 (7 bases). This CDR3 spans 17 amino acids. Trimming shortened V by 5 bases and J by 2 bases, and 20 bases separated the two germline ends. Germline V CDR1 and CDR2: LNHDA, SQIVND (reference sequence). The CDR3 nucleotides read TGTGCCAGTAGTGTAAAATTTGCGGGGGCGAACACAGATACGCAGTATTTT. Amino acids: CASSVKFAGANTDTQYF. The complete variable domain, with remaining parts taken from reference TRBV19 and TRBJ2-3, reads DGGITQSPKYLFRKEGQNVTLSCEQNLNHDAMYWYRQDPGQGLRLIYYSQIVNDFQKGDIAEGYSVSREKKESFPLTVTSAQKNPTAFYLCASSVKFAGANTDTQYFGPGTRLTVL.

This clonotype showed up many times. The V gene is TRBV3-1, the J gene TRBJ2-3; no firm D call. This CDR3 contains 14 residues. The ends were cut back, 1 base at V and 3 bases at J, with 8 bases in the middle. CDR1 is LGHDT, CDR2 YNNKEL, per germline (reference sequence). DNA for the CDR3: TGTGCCAGCAGCCAAGGGTCTGATACAGATACGCAGTATTTT. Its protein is CASSQGSDTDTQYF.

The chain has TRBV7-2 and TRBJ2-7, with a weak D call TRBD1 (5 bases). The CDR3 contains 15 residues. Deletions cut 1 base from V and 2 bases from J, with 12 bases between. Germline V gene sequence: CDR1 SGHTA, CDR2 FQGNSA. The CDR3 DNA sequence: TGTGCCAGCAGCTTAGTCGGGCAGGGAACCTACGAGCAGTACTTC. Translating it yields CASSLVGQGTYEQYF.

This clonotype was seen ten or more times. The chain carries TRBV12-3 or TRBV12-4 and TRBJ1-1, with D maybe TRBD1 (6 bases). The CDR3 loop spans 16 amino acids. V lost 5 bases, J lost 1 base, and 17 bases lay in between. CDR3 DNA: TGTGCCAGCAGTCCCCCGACGCCGACAGGGAACACTGAAGCTTTCTTT. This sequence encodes CASSPPTPTGNTEAFF.

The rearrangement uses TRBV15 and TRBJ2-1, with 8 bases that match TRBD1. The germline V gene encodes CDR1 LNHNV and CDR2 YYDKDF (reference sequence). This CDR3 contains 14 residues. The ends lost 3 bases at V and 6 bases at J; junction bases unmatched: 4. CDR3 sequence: CATSRVTGGNEQFF. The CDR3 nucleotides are TGTGCCACCAGCAGGGTTACAGGGGGCAATGAGCAGTTCTTC.

CDR3 nucleotides: TGTGCCACCAGCAGGGGACAGGAAAGCTCCTACGAGCAGTACTTC. Translating it yields CATSRGQESSYEQYF. The chain is built from TRBV15 and TRBJ2-7; 8 bases line up with TRBD1. Germline CDR1 and CDR2: LNHNV and YYDKDF (reference sequence). V was clipped by 3 bases and J by 0 bases; unmatched bases: 4. The CDR3 totals 15 residues.

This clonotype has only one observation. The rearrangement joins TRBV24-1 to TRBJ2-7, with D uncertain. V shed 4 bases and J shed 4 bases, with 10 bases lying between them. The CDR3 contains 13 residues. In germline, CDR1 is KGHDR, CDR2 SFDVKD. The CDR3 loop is CATSEQSHYEQYF. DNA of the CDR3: TGTGCCACCAGTGAACAGAGTCATTACGAGCAGTACTTC.

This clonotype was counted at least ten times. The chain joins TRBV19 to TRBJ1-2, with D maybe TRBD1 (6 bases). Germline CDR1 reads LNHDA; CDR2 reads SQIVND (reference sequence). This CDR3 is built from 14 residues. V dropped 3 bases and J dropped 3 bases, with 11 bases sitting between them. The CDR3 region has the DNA TGTGCCAGTAGTATTGAACAGGGTGACTATGGCTACACCTTC. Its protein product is CASSIEQGDYGYTF.

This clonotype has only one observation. CDR3: CASSIGFSGRLNEQYF. Written as DNA, the CDR3 is TGTGCCAGTAGTATTGGGTTTTCGGGCAGACTTAATGAGCAGTATTTT. V gene TRBV19 combines with J gene TRBJ2-3; D uncertain. This CDR3 is 16 amino acids long. Germline V gives CDR1 LNHDA, CDR2 SQIVND (reference sequence). Deletions cut 3 bases from V and 11 bases from J, with 24 bases between.

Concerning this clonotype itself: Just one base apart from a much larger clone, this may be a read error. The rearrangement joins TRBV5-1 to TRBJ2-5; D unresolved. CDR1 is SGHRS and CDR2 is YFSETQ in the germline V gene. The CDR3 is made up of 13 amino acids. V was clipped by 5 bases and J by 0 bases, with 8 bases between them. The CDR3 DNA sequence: TGCGCCAGCAGAGTACAGCACCAAGAGACCCAGTACTTC. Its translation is CASRVQHQETQYF.

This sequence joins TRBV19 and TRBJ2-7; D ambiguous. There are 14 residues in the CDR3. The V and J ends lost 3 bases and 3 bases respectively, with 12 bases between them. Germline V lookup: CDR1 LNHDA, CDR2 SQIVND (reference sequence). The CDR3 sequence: CASSIVHGVYEQYF. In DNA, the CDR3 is TGTGCCAGTAGTATCGTCCACGGAGTCTACGAGCAGTACTTC. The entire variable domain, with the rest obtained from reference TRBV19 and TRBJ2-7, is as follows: DGGITQSPKYLFRKEGQNVTLSCEQNLNHDAMYWYRQDPGQGLRLIYYSQIVNDFQKGDIAEGYSVSREKKESFPLTVTSAQKNPTAFYLCASSIVHGVYEQYFGPGTRLTVT.

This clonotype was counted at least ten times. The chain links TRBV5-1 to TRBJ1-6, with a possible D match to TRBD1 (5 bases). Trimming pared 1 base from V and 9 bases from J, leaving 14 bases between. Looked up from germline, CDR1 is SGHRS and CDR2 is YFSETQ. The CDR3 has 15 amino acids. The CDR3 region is CASSLLEDGGSPLHF. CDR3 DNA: TGCGCCAGCAGCTTGCTGGAGGACGGGGGTTCACCCCTCCACTTT.

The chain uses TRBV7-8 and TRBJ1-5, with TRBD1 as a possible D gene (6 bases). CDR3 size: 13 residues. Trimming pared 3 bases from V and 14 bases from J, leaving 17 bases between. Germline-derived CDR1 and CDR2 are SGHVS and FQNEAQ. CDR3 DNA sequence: TGTGCCAGCAGCTTGGTACAGGGTGTCCACGAGCATTTT. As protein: CASSLVQGVHEHF.

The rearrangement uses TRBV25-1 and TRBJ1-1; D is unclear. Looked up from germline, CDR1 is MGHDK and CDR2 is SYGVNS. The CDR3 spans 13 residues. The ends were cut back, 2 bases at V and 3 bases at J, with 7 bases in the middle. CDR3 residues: CASSEREDTEAFF. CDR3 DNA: TGTGCCAGCAGTGAACGCGAGGACACTGAAGCTTTCTTT.

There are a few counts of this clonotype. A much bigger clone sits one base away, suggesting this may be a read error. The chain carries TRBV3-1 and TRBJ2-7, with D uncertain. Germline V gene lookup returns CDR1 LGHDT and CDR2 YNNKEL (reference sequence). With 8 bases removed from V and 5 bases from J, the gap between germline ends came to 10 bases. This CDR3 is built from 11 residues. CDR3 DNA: TGTGCCAGCGGCCGGTTAAACGAGCAGTACTTC. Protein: CASGRLNEQYF.

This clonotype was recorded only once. Here the CDR3 DNA reads TGTGCCACCAGTGACCCCAGGGACAGGGGCCATAGCGGGGAGCTGTTTTTT. Translation gives CATSDPRDRGHSGELFF. V gene TRBV24-1 combines with J gene TRBJ2-2; TRBD1 aligns across 10 bases. CDR3 length: 17 amino acids. The ends lost 4 bases at V and 7 bases at J; junction bases unmatched: 11. The V gene's germline CDR1 is KGHDR and CDR2 SFDVKD.

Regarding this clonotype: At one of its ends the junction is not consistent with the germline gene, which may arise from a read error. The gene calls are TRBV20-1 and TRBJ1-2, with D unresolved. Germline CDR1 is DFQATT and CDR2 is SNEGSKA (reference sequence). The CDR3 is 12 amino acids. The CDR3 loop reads CSADSTDDGYPF. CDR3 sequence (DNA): TGCAGTGCTGATTCCACAGACGATGGCTACCCCTTC.

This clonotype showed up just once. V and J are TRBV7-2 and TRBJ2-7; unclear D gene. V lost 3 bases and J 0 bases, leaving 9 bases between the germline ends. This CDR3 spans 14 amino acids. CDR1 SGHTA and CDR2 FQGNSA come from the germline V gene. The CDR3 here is CASSFYILSYEQYF. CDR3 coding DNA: TGTGCCAGCAGCTTTTACATTCTCTCCTACGAGCAGTACTTC.

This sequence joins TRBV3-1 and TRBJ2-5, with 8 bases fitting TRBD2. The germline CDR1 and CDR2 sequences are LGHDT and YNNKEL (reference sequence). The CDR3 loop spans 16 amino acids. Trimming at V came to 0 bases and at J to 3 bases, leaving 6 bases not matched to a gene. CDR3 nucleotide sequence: TGTGCCAGCAGCCAAGATCTAGAGACTAGCGAAGAGACCCAGTACTTC. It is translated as CASSQDLETSEETQYF.

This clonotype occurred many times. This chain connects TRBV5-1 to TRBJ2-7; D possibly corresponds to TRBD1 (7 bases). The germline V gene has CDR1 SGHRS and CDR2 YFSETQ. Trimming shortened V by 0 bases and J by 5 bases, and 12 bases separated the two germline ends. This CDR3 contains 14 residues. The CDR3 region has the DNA TGCGCCAGCAGCTTGGCCAGGGGGGCCCACGAGCAGTACTTC. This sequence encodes CASSLARGAHEQYF.